This note documents a single T cell receptor (beta chain) sequence. Its target is not known. Each CDR3 protein is one row after TCRdb ran MiXCR on the 5' RACE reads. The data contain about 150,000 distinct CDR3 sequences, roughly 15% of them singletons. This sample is part of a study of T-cell memory formation after mild COVID-19. Study-wide results and caveats: The CD4+ clones that contracted clustered mainly within CM and EM, and the CD8+ clones concentrated in EMRA. The SARS-CoV-2 specificity of second-wave clones reaching peak at day 37 remained unverified.

The sequencing sample was made of PBMCs or a T cell subset sorted from them (not recorded which). The source is an adult woman who had mild COVID-19 (a few samples of this study predate the infection). Cell type and time point are not known.

CDR3 sequence: CASSQDQGNTGELFF. The CDR3 DNA sequence: TGTGCCAGCAGCCAAGATCAGGGTAACACCGGGGAGCTGTTTTTT. The J gene is TRBJ2-2, the V gene TRBV4-2; the D gene is possibly TRBD1 (5 bases). Germline assignment: CDR1 LGHNA and CDR2 YNFKEQ. The CDR3 consists of 15 residues. The ends were cut back, 0 bases at V and 2 bases at J, with 7 bases in the middle.